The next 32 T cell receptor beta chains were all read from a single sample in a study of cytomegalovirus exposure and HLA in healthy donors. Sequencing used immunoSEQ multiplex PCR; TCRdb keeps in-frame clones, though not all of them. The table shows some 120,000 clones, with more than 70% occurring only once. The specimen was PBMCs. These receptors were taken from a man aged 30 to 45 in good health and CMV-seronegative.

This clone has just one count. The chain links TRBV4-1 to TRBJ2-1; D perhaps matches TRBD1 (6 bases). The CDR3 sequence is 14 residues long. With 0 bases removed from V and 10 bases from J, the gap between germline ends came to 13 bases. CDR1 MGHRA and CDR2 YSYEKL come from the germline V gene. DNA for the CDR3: TGCGCCAGCAGCCAAGATCTAGTCACAGGGGAGCAGTTCTTC. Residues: CASSQDLVTGEQFF.

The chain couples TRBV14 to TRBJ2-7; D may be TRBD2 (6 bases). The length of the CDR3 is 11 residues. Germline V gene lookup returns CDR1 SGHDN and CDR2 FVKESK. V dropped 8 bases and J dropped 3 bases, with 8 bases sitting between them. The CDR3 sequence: CASADYYEQYF. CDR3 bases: TGTGCCAGCGCGGACTACTACGAGCAGTACTTC.

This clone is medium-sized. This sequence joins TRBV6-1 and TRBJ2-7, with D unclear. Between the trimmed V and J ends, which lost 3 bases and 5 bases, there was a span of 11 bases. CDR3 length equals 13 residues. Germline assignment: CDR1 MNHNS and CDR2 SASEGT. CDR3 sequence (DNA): TGTGCCAGCAGTGATAAAGAAACGGACGAGCAGTACTTC. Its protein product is CASSDKETDEQYF.

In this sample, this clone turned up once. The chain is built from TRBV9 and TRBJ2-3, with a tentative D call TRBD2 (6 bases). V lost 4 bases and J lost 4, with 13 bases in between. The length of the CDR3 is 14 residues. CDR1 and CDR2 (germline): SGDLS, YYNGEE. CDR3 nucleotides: TGTGCCAGCAGCTACCCTAGCGTCCCAGATACGCAGTATTTT. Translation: CASSYPSVPDTQYF. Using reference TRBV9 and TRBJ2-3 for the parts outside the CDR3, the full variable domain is DSGVTQTPKHLITATGQRVTLRCSPRSGDLSVYWYQQSLDQGLQFLIQYYNGEERAKGNILERFSAQQFPDLHSELNLSSLELGDSALYFCASSYPSVPDTQYFGPGTRLTVL.

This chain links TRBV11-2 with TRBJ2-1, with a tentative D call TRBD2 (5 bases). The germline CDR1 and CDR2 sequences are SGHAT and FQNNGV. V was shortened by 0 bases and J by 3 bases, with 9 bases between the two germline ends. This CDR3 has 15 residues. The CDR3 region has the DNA TGTGCCAGCAGCTTAGAAGGCGGACTCTACAATGAGCAGTTCTTC. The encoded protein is CASSLEGGLYNEQFF.

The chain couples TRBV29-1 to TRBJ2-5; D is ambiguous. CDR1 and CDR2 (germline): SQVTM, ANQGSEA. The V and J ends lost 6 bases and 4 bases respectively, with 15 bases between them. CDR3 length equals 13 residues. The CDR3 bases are TGCAGCGTCCGCGCGATCCTGCGAGAGACCCAGTACTTC. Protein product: CSVRAILRETQYF.

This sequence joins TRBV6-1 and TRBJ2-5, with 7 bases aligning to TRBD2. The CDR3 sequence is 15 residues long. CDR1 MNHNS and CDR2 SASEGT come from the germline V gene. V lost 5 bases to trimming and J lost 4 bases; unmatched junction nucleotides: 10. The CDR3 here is CASSPMGGGGETQYF. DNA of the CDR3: TGTGCCAGCAGTCCCATGGGGGGGGGTGGAGAGACCCAGTACTTC.

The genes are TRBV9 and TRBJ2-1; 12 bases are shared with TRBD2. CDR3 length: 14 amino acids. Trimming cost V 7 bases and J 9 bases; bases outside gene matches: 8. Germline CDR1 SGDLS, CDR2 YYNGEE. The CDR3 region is CASGRTSGIVEQFF. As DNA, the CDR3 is TGTGCCAGCGGCCGGACTAGCGGGATTGTTGAGCAGTTCTTC.

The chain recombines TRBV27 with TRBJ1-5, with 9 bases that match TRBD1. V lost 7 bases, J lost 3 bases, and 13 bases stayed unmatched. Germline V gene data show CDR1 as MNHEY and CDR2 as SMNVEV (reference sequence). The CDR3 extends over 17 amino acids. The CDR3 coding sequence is TGTGCCAGCACCACCCGAATGGGACAGGGATTCAATCAGCCCCAGCATTTT. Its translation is CASTTRMGQGFNQPQHF.

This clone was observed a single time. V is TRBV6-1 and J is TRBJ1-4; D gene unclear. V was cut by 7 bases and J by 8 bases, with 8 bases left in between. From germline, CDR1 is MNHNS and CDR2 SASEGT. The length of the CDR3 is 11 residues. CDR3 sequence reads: CASNGYEKLFF. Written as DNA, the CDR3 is TGTGCCAGCAACGGGTACGAAAAACTGTTTTTT.

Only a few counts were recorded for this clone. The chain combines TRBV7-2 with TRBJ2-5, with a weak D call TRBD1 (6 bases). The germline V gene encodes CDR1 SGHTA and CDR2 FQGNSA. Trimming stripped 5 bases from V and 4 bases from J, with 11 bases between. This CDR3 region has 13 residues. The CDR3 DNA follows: TGTGCCAGCAGCGTAGACAGGATAGAGACCCAGTACTTC. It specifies CASSVDRIETQYF.

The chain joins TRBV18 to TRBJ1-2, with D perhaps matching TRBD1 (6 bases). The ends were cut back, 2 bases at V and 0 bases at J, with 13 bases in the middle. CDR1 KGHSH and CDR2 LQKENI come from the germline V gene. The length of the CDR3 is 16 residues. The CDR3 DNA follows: TGTGCCAGCTCACCAACCCGACAGGCTTCTAACTATGGCTACACCTTC. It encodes CASSPTRQASNYGYTF.

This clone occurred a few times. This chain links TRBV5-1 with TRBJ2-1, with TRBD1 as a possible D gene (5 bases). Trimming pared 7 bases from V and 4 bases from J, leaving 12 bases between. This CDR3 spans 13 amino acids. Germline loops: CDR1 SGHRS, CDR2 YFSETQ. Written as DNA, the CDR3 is TGCGCCAGCGGCATCGACAGTTACAATGAGCAGTTCTTC. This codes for CASGIDSYNEQFF. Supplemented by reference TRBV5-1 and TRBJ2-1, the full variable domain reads KAGVTQTPRYLIKTRGQQVTLSCSPISGHRSVSWYQQTPGQGLQFLFEYFSETQRNKGNFPGRFSGRQFSNSRSEMNVSTLELGDSALYLCASGIDSYNEQFFGPGTRLTVL.

CDR3 nucleotides: TGCGCCAGCAGCTCACTTGGACAGGGGACCTATGGCTACACCTTC. Its translation is CASSSLGQGTYGYTF. The rearrangement uses TRBV5-1 and TRBJ1-2, with 9 bases identical to TRBD1. CDR1 is SGHRS and CDR2 is YFSETQ in the germline V gene. This CDR3 is 15 amino acids long. After removal of 3 bases from V and 4 bases from J, the junction contained 7 bases not matched to a gene.

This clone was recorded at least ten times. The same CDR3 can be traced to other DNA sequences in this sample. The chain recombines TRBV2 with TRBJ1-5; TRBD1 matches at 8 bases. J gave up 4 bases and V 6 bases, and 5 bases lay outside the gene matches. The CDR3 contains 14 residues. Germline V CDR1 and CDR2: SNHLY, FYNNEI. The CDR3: CASRDRVSNQPQHF. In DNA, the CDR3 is TGTGCCAGCAGGGACAGGGTTTCGAATCAGCCCCAGCATTTT.

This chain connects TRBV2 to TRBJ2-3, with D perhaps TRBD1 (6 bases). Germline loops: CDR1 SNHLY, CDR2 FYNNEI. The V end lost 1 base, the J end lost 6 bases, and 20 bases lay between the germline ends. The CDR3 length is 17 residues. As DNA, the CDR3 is TGTGCCAGCAGTGAAGTTCGGGGCAGGGGATCCTCCGATACGCAGTATTTT. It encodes CASSEVRGRGSSDTQYF.

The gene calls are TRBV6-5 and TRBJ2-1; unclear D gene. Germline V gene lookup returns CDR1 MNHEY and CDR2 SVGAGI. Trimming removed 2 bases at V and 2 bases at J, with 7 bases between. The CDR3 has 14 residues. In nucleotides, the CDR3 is TGTGCCAGCAGTTACCTGCGAACCTACAATGAGCAGTTCTTC. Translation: CASSYLRTYNEQFF.

The CDR3 nucleotides read TGCGCCAGCAGCTTACAGGGGTCTGGGGCCAACGTCCTGACTTTC. Amino acids: CASSLQGSGANVLTF. V usage is TRBV5-1 and J usage is TRBJ2-6; 7 nucleotides line up with TRBD1. This CDR3 is built from 15 residues. The V gene's germline CDR1 is SGHRS and CDR2 YFSETQ. J lost 1 base, V lost 2 bases, and 0 bases had no gene match.

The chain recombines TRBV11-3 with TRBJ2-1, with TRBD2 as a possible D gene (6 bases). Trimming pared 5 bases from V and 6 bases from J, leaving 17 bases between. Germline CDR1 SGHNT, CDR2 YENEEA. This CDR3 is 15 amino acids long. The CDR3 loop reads CASSKGLFEGNEQFF. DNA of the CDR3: TGTGCCAGCAGCAAGGGACTGTTCGAAGGCAATGAGCAGTTCTTC.

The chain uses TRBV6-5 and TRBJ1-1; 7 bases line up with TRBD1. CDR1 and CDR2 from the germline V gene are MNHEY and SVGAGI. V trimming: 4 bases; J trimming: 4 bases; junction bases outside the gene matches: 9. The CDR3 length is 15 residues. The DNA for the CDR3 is TGTGCCAGCAGTTCCCGACAGGGTAGGGGCACTGAAGCTTTCTTT. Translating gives CASSSRQGRGTEAFF.

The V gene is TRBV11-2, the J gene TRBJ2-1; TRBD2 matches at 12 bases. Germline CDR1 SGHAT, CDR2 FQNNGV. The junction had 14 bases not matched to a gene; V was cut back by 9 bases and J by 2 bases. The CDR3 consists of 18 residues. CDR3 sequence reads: CASRPPGLAGLAYNEQFF. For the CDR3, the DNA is TGTGCCAGTCGACCTCCGGGACTAGCGGGCCTAGCCTACAATGAGCAGTTCTTC.

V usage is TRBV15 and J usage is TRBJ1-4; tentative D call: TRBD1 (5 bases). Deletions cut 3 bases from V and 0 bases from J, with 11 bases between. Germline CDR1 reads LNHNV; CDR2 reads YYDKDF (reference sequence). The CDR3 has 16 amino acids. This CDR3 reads CATSRGGDATNEKLFF. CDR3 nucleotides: TGTGCCACCAGCAGGGGGGGGGATGCAACTAATGAAAAACTGTTTTTT.

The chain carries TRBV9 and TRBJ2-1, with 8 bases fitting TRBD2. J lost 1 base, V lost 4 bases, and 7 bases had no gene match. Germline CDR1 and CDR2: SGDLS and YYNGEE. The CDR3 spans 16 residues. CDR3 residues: CASSLTSGLSYNEQFF. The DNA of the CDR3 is TGTGCCAGCAGCCTTACTAGCGGTCTTTCCTACAATGAGCAGTTCTTC.

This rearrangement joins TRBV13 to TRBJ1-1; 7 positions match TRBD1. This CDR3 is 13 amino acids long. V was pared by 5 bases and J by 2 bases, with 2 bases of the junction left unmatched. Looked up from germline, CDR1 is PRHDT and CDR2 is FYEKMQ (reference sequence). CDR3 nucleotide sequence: TGTGCCAGCAGCAGACAGGGTAACACTGAAGCTTTCTTT. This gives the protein CASSRQGNTEAFF. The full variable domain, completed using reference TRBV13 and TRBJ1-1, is AAGVIQSPRHLIKEKRETATLKCYPIPRHDTVYWYQQGPGQDPQFLISFYEKMQSDKGSIPDRFSAQQFSDYHSELNMSSLELGDSALYFCASSRQGNTEAFFGQGTRLTVV.

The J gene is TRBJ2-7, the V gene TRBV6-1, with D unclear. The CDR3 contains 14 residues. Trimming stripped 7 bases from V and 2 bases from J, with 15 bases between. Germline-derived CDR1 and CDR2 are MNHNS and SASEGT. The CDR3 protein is CASTVGLKPYEQYF. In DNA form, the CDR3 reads TGTGCCAGCACCGTCGGTCTTAAACCCTACGAGCAGTACTTC.

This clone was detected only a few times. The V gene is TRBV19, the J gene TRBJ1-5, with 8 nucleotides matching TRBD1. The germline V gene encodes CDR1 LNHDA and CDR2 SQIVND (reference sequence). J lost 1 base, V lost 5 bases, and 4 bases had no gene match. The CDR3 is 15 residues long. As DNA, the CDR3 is TGTGCCAGTAGTGAAAGGACAGGGAGCAATCAGCCCCAGCATTTT. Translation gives CASSERTGSNQPQHF.

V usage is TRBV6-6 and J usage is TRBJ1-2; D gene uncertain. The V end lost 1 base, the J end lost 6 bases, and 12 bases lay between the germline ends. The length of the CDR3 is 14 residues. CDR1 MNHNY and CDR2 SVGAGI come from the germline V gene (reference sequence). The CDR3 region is CASSYFELADGYTF. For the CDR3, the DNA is TGTGCCAGCAGTTACTTCGAGCTCGCCGATGGCTACACCTTC.

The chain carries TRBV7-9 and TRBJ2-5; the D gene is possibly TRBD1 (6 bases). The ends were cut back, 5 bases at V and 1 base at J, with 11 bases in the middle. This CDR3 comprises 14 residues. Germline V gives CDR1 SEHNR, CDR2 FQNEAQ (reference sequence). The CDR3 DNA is TGTGCCAGCAGCACGGTAGGGGGCCAAGAGACCCAGTACTTC. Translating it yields CASSTVGGQETQYF.

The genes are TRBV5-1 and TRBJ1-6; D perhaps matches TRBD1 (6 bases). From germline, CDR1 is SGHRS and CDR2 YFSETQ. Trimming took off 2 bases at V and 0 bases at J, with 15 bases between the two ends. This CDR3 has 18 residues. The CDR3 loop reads CASSFGGPWRSYNSPLHF. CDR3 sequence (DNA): TGCGCCAGCAGCTTTGGGGGCCCCTGGCGCTCCTATAATTCACCCCTCCACTTT.

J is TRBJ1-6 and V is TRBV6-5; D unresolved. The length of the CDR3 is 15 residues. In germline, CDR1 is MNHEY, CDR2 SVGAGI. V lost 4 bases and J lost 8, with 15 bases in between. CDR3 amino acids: CASSFGLYLHSPLHF. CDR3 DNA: TGTGCCAGCAGTTTTGGACTCTATCTCCATTCACCCCTCCACTTT.

Here the CDR3 reads CASSYFPQGIAEAFF. The DNA of the CDR3 is TGTGCCAGCAGTTACTTCCCCCAGGGAATAGCTGAAGCTTTCTTT. This chain joins TRBV6-5 and TRBJ1-1; D is perhaps TRBD1 (5 bases). The CDR3 has 15 residues. The germline CDR1 and CDR2 sequences are MNHEY and SVGAGI. The V gene lost 1 base and the J gene lost 6 bases, with 15 bases spanning the gap.

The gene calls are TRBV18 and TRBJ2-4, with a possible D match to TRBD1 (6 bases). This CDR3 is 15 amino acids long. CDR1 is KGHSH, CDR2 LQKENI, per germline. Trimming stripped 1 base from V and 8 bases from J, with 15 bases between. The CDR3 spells CASSPRVQGTYIQYF. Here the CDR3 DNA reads TGTGCCAGCTCACCACGTGTTCAGGGGACGTACATTCAGTACTTC.